This TCR beta chain stems from a study of shared clonotypes between healthy human individuals. Broader study findings: Non-shared clonotypes displayed generation probabilities falling below those of clonotypes present in all four donors.

With respect to this clone: The antigen remains unidentified.

Cells designated naive CD8 were CD45RO-negative and were positively selected for CCR7, with terminally differentiated effector memory CD45RA+ cells excluded. The germline gives CDR1 SNHLY, CDR2 FYNNEI. The CDR3 is 17 residues long. V gave up 7 bases and J gave up 6 bases; unmatched junction bases: 12. TCRdb's copy holds only in-frame clones and misses some; the assay was immunoSEQ multiplex PCR. The sample carries around 2,000,000 clones, about 93% recorded once. This sequence joins TRBV2 and TRBJ2-2, with 12 positions matching TRBD2. The TCR sequence derives from a man aged 18 to 29 in good health. Some clones in this sample may be carry-over from other donors' samples. Sequenced input: naive CD8+ T cells from PBMCs. The CDR3 here is CASTFRLAGVTPGELFF. CDR3 DNA: TGTGCCAGCACGTTCAGACTAGCGGGAGTTACTCCCGGGGAGCTGTTTTTT.